Listed below are T cell receptor beta chains from one sample, sequenced in a study of T-cell memory formation after mild COVID-19. From the 5' RACE reads, TCRdb called clonotypes with MiXCR, one entry per CDR3 protein. The data show 450,000 or so distinct CDR3 sequences, 25% seen once. The source material was PBMCs or a T cell subset sorted from them (not recorded which). The receptors derive from an adult woman who had mild COVID-19 (a few samples of this study predate the infection). Cell type and time point are not known. Each CDR3 is given with its conserved first and last residue. Fields, in order: clone size, CDR3 length, J gene, V gene, D gene, CDR3 DNA, CDR3 protein. A D gene is named only where the DNA matches it firmly. Clone size is shown for a subset of rows, as once, few, many or a class of expanded clone.

-	14	TRBJ2-1	TRBV24-1	TRBD1	TGTGCCACCAGTGATGTCGGACAGGGGACTGAGCAGTTCTTC	CATSDVGQGTEQFF
-	12	TRBJ1-1	TRBV29-1	TRBD1	TGCAGCGTCGGGACAGGGCACACTGAAGCTTTCTTT	CSVGTGHTEAFF
few	17	TRBJ2-1	TRBV4-3	TRBD1	TGCGCCAGCAGCCAACGGCAGGGGGCTGTGGCGATCCATGAGCAGTTCTTC	CASSQRQGAVAIHEQFF
-	19	TRBJ1-4	TRBV5-1	-	TGCGCCAGCAGCTATGTTAGGACCCTGCTGCCCGCAACTAATGAAAAACTGTTTTTT	CASSYVRTLLPATNEKLFF
-	16	TRBJ2-5	TRBV9	TRBD2	TGTGCCAGCAGCGTAGGGGACGGGAGGGCCAGGGAGACCCAGTACTTC	CASSVGDGRARETQYF
few	16	TRBJ2-3	TRBV4-3	TRBD1	TGCGCCAGCAGCCAAGACCCGGGACAGGGCACAGATACGCAGTATTTT	CASSQDPGQGTDTQYF
few	13	TRBJ2-7	TRBV7-6	-	TGTGCCAGCAGCCGGGACTTGAGCTACGAGCAGTACTTC	CASSRDLSYEQYF
-	14	TRBJ2-5	TRBV9	TRBD1	TGTGCCAGCAGCGTCCGACAGGGTGGAGAGACCCAGTACTTC	CASSVRQGGETQYF
few	16	TRBJ1-1	TRBV6-6	TRBD1	TGTGCCAGCAGCCCACACCAGGGGGTTCAGGGCACTGAAGCTTTCTTT	CASSPHQGVQGTEAFF
-	15	TRBJ1-5	TRBV27	TRBD1	TGTGCCAGCAGCCCCGACAGGGTCGGCAATCAGCCCCAGCATTTT	CASSPDRVGNQPQHF
few	15	TRBJ2-5	TRBV2	TRBD2	TGTGCCACCCAAGGTAGCGGGGGGCCTCAAGAGACCCAGTACTTC	CATQGSGGPQETQYF
-	14	TRBJ1-4	TRBV20-1	-	TGCAGTGCTAGTGGGAGACAGGATAATGAAAAACTGTTTTTT	CSASGRQDNEKLFF
few	15	TRBJ2-2	TRBV2	-	TGTGCCAGCAGATCGAGACAGAGAAAAACCGGGGAGCTGTTTTTT	CASRSRQRKTGELFF
-	16	TRBJ2-1	TRBV20-1	TRBD2	TGCAGTGCTAGAGACCTGCGGACTAGCAGGTGGGATGAGCAGTTCTTC	CSARDLRTSRWDEQFF
-	13	TRBJ2-5	TRBV29-1	TRBD1	TGCAGCGTCCTAGGGGACAGGGGAGAGACCCAGTACTTC	CSVLGDRGETQYF
few	17	TRBJ2-7	TRBV9	TRBD2	TGTGCCAGCAGTAACGCCCCGGGGCTAGCGGGTCCTCCCGAGCAGTACTTC	CASSNAPGLAGPPEQYF
-	14	TRBJ2-7	TRBV5-1	-	TGCGCCAGCAGCTTGGCCGGGACCCCATACGAGCAGTACTTC	CASSLAGTPYEQYF
-	13	TRBJ1-1	TRBV7-2	TRBD1	TGTGCCAGCAGCTCGGACAGGTATAGGGCGGCTTTCTTT	CASSSDRYRAAFF
few	12	TRBJ1-2	TRBV5-6	-	TGTGCCACTGGACTGAAAAATCATGGCTACACCTTC	CATGLKNHGYTF
-	14	TRBJ2-3	TRBV29-1	TRBD2	TGCAGCGGATGGACTAGCGGGAGAACAGATACGCAGTATTTT	CSGWTSGRTDTQYF
-	13	TRBJ2-3	TRBV4-1	-	TGCGCCAGCAGCCGGGGACCCACAGATACGCAGTATTTT	CASSRGPTDTQYF
few	13	TRBJ1-6	TRBV7-3	-	TGTGCCAGCAGCTTTTCAGAAAATTCACCCCTCCACTTT	CASSFSENSPLHF
-	15	TRBJ1-1	TRBV20-1	TRBD1	TGCAGTGCCTCGAAGGACAGGGGGCGATGGACTGAAGCTTTCTTT	CSASKDRGRWTEAFF
few	15	TRBJ2-7	TRBV12-3/TRBV12-4	TRBD2	TGTGCCAGCAGTTCCAGCGGGGGGAACTCCTACGAGCAGTACTTC	CASSSSGGNSYEQYF
few	11	TRBJ1-1	TRBV5-5	-	TGTGCCAGCAGCTTGGTAGCAGAAGCTTTCTTT	CASSLVAEAFF
few	13	TRBJ2-7	TRBV29-1	-	TGCAGCGCCCTAGGTAACACGGCCTACGAGCAGTACTTC	CSALGNTAYEQYF
-	15	TRBJ2-1	TRBV11-3	TRBD2	TGTGCCAGCAGCCGAATAGCGGGGGGGTACAATGAGCAGTTCTTC	CASSRIAGGYNEQFF
few	17	TRBJ2-5	TRBV24-1	-	TGTGCCACCAGTGATCGAGGGAGAGGGGACTACCAAGAGACCCAGTACTTC	CATSDRGRGDYQETQYF
-	15	TRBJ2-5	TRBV12-3/TRBV12-4	-	TGTGCCAGCAGTCCCAGGACAGGTGGGAGGGAGACCCAGTACTTC	CASSPRTGGRETQYF
-	15	TRBJ2-1	TRBV5-1	TRBD2	TGCGCCAGCAGCCGCTTAGCGGGAGGGCCTAATGAGCAGTTCTTC	CASSRLAGGPNEQFF
-	18	TRBJ2-3	TRBV7-9	-	TGTGCCAGCAGTTCTACCTCGCCGGGCCTAGGGGGCACAGATACGCAGTATTTT	CASSSTSPGLGGTDTQYF
few	13	TRBJ2-1	TRBV20-1	-	TGCAGTGCTAGGCTTGCCCTAAACAATGAGCAGTTCTTC	CSARLALNNEQFF
-	19	TRBJ2-5	TRBV6-1	TRBD2	TGTGCCAGCAGTATCTATCCGGGGACTAGCGGGAGGGCCAGGGAGACCCAGTACTTC	CASSIYPGTSGRARETQYF
few	16	TRBJ2-5	TRBV5-5	-	TGTGCCAGCAGCTTGTCCGTTTCGGGGACCCAAGAGACCCAGTACTTC	CASSLSVSGTQETQYF
-	16	TRBJ2-2	TRBV20-1	TRBD2	TGCAGTGCTGCCCGCCTAGCGGGGGCCAATACCGGGGAGCTGTTTTTT	CSAARLAGANTGELFF
-	14	TRBJ2-3	TRBV6-2/TRBV6-3	TRBD2	TGTGCCAGCAGGGCTAGCGGTGGATCAGATACGCAGTATTTT	CASRASGGSDTQYF
-	11	TRBJ1-1	TRBV6-2/TRBV6-3	-	TGTGCCAGCAGTTACTCCACTGGAGCTTTCTTT	CASSYSTGAFF
-	14	TRBJ2-3	TRBV7-9	-	TGTGCCAGCAGCCGTTATTCGGGGGTCGATACGCAGTATTTT	CASSRYSGVDTQYF
-	15	TRBJ2-1	TRBV10-3	TRBD2	TGTGCCATCAAGTCTAGCGGAAGCTCCTACAATGAGCAGTTCTTC	CAIKSSGSSYNEQFF
-	17	TRBJ1-2	TRBV25-1	TRBD1	TGTGCCAGCAGTACAACAACGGGGACAGGGAAAGGCTATGGCTACACCTTC	CASSTTTGTGKGYGYTF
-	15	TRBJ2-2	TRBV24-1	-	TGTGCCACCAGTGATTTAGGTCCAGCCACCGGGGAGCTGTTTTTT	CATSDLGPATGELFF
few	13	TRBJ2-7	TRBV5-1	TRBD1	TGCGCCAGCGCCGGGACAGAGACCTACGAGCAGTACTTC	CASAGTETYEQYF
few	16	TRBJ2-3	TRBV9	-	TGTGCCAGCAGCGTAGTGGAGCGGGTGAGCACAGATACGCAGTATTTT	CASSVVERVSTDTQYF
-	18	TRBJ2-5	TRBV14	-	TGTGCCAGCAGCCGCGGACGGAGAGGAGTCCCCTACCGTGAGACCCAGTACTTC	CASSRGRRGVPYRETQYF
-	14	TRBJ2-1	TRBV5-1	TRBD1	TGCGCCAGCAGCTGGGACAGGCGAGACAATGAGCAGTTCTTC	CASSWDRRDNEQFF
-	15	TRBJ1-1	TRBV7-9	TRBD1	TGTGCCAGCAGCTTCTACAGGGGCCTTAAGGAGGATGCTTTCTTT	CASSFYRGLKEDAFF
few	15	TRBJ2-2	TRBV7-2	-	TGTGCCAGCAGCAGGGGCCCGGTATTGACCGGGGAGCTGTTTTTT	CASSRGPVLTGELFF
many	15	TRBJ1-1	TRBV11-2	-	TGTGCCAGCAGCCCTCCGGGGGGAATGAACACTGAAGCTTTCTTT	CASSPPGGMNTEAFF